A selection of T cell receptor beta chains follows, all from one sample in a study of T cell responses to AZD1222 COVID-19 vaccine. Assay used: immunoSEQ multiplex PCR; TCRdb lists only in-frame clones, some missing. The sample records some 85,000 clones, approximately 90% being singletons. The sample was peripheral blood, taken on day 0 of AZD1222 vaccination. These receptors all come from an adult in good health. CDR3s include the opening cysteine and the closing phenylalanine or tryptophan. A D gene is named only where the DNA matches it firmly. Size tells how often a clone was seen (once, few, many) or the class of an expanded clone, and some rows leave it out.

D,size,V,J,CDR3,DNA
TRBD2,-,TRBV11-1,TRBJ2-1,CASSLWRGSSYNEQFF,TGTGCCAGCAGCTTATGGCGGGGGAGCTCCTACAATGAGCAGTTCTTC
-,-,TRBV5-1,TRBJ1-1,CASRFLPYFGENTEAFF,TGCGCCAGCAGATTTCTCCCGTATTTCGGAGAAAACACTGAAGCTTTCTTT
-,-,TRBV15,TRBJ1-2,CATSARQTGYGYTF,TGTGCCACCAGCGCCCGACAGACCGGCTATGGCTACACCTTC
-,-,TRBV7-2,TRBJ1-6,CASSLGHLSSYNSPLHF,TGTGCCAGCAGCTTAGGTCACTTGAGCTCCTATAATTCACCCCTCCACTTT
-,-,TRBV5-1,TRBJ2-5,CASSLGASAETQYF,TGCGCCAGCAGCCTGGGGGCTAGCGCGGAGACCCAGTACTTC
TRBD1,-,TRBV6-5,TRBJ1-6,CASSRQGRPSPLHF,TGTGCCAGCAGCCGACAGGGAAGACCTTCACCCCTCCACTTT
TRBD1,-,TRBV14,TRBJ1-2,CASRPRDSYGYTF,TGTGCCAGCAGGCCCCGGGACAGTTATGGCTACACCTTC
TRBD1,once,TRBV9,TRBJ1-4,CASSPRQGTNEKLFF,TGTGCCAGCAGCCCCCGACAGGGAACTAATGAAAAACTGTTTTTT
-,-,TRBV5-1,TRBJ1-1,CASSREPVNTEAFF,TGCGCCAGCAGCCGAGAACCTGTCAACACTGAAGCTTTCTTT
-,-,TRBV7-9,TRBJ2-2,CASSFRAGPFTGELFF,TGTGCCAGCAGCTTTCGGGCAGGGCCCTTCACCGGGGAGCTGTTTTTT
-,-,TRBV29-1,TRBJ1-5,CSVEDLRSSNQPQHF,TGCAGCGTTGAAGATCTTCGGTCTAGCAATCAGCCCCAGCATTTT
-,-,TRBV19,TRBJ2-5,CASSTRRGETQYF,TGTGCCAGTAGTACCCGAAGGGGAGAGACCCAGTACTTC
-,-,TRBV2,TRBJ2-1,CASSDGHNYNEQFF,TGTGCCAGCAGTGACGGCCATAATTACAATGAGCAGTTCTTC
-,-,TRBV6-2/TRBV6-3,TRBJ1-5,CASSIQAAQPQHF,TGTGCCAGCAGTATACAGGCGGCGCAGCCCCAGCATTTT
TRBD1,-,TRBV18,TRBJ1-1,CASSPGQGVAEAFF,TGTGCCAGCTCACCGGGACAGGGAGTGGCTGAAGCTTTCTTT
-,-,TRBV30,TRBJ1-1,CAWVSGTLTEAFF,TGTGCCTGGGTCTCCGGGACCCTCACTGAAGCTTTCTTT
-,-,TRBV6-6,TRBJ1-2,CAISQNTYGYTF,TGTGCCATCAGCCAGAACACCTATGGCTACACTTTC
-,-,TRBV27,TRBJ2-7,CASSFSSNTYEQYF,TGTGCCAGCAGTTTCTCGAGTAACACCTACGAGCAGTACTTC
TRBD1,-,TRBV28,TRBJ1-2,CASTGTGGDYTF,TGTGCCAGCACCGGGACAGGGGGAGACTACACCTTC
TRBD1,-,TRBV27,TRBJ1-4,CASSRDRGIGNEKLFF,TGTGCCAGCAGTAGGGACAGGGGGATAGGTAATGAAAAACTGTTTTTT
TRBD2,-,TRBV27,TRBJ2-6,CASSWEGGANVLTF,TGTGCCAGCAGTTGGGAGGGTGGGGCCAACGTCCTGACTTTC
-,-,TRBV3-1/TRBV3-2,TRBJ2-4,CASSQEGSGNIQYF,TGTGCCAGCAGCCAAGAGGGGTCTGGAAACATTCAGTACTTC
-,-,TRBV4-1,TRBJ2-1,CASSQSSFRGRNEQFF,TGCGCCAGCAGCCAATCATCGTTCCGGGGGCGGAATGAGCAGTTCTTC
-,-,TRBV7-2,TRBJ1-2,CASSSIGVYYGYTF,TGTGCCAGCAGCTCCATCGGGGTCTACTATGGCTACACCTTC
-,-,TRBV5-1,TRBJ1-1,CASSPGQVMVTEAFF,TGCGCCAGCAGCCCTGGCCAGGTCATGGTCACTGAAGCTTTCTTT
-,-,TRBV7-2,TRBJ2-3,CASSLRRTSTDTQYF,TGTGCCAGCAGCTTACGACGGACAAGCACAGATACGCAGTATTTT
TRBD1,-,TRBV10-3,TRBJ1-5,CAISERGLRTGVYQPQHF,TGTGCCATCAGTGAGCGCGGTTTACGAACAGGGGTTTATCAGCCCCAGCATTTT
TRBD1,-,TRBV4-3,TRBJ2-3,CASSQGGTGGTDTQYF,TGCGCCAGCAGCCAAGGAGGGACAGGGGGAACAGATACGCAGTATTTT